Ten or more counts support the clone carrying this T cell receptor beta chain. Those donors who had ophthalmopathy presented with moderate-to-severe activity, a CAS of ≥3, a NOSPECS of ≥4 and a duration under 3 months. Among the exclusions were patients with other autoimmune diseases, uncontrolled infections, pregnancy or lactation. RNA served as the template for amplifying TCR beta CDR3 regions. HTBI-primed first-round RT-PCR preceded second-round multiplex PCR. TCRdb fed the multiplex PCR reads into MiXCR, producing one record per CDR3 protein. Of under 400,000 distinct CDR3 sequences detected, roughly 16% appear once; the ten largest clones hold over 9%. This entry is derived from a study of Graves' ophthalmopathy and Graves' hyperthyroidism. About the research overall: Peripheral blood collection took place at initial diagnosis, before any treatment.

Sequenced: peripheral blood. This clonotype was obtained from an adult man with Graves' ophthalmopathy.

The CDR3 loop reads CASSYSIGVRVKAFF. The CDR3 DNA reads as TGTGCCAGCAGTTACTCGATAGGAGTTCGGGTTAAGGCTTTCTTT. This chain joins TRBV6-2 or TRBV6-3 and TRBJ1-1; D ambiguous. The V end lost 0 bases, the J end lost 11 bases, and 19 bases lay between the germline ends. CDR1 is MNHEY and CDR2 is SVGEGT in the germline V gene. CDR3 size: 15 residues.